Below are 12 T cell receptor beta chains sequenced from a single sample in a study of vaccination and CD4 T cells after COVID-19. Sample time point: late sampling 161 to 241 days after vaccination in a few convalescent patients. Specified treatment: approximately nine-day PBMC culture with coronavirus spike peptide pools or control peptides (ViraFEST assay). Their target antigens are unknown. Sequencing of DNA taken from cultured CD4+ T cells relied on the Oncomine TCR Beta short-read assay. TCRdb reprocessed the PCR reads with MiXCR, giving one entry per CDR3 protein. The sample yields 25,000 to 30,000 distinct CDR3 sequences, around two fifths seen once. Source: CD4+ T cells from blood, cultured in vitro, taken about 7 months after SARS-CoV-2 vaccination. Receptor source: a human donor who had recovered from COVID-19.

J is TRBJ2-1 and V is TRBV6-5, with 9 bases lining up with TRBD2. Germline V gene lookup returns CDR1 MNHEY and CDR2 SVGAGI. The CDR3 runs 14 residues. J lost 6 bases, V lost 4 bases, and 4 bases had no gene match. This CDR3 reads CASSLGLAANEQFF. CDR3 nucleotides: TGTGCCAGCAGTTTGGGACTAGCTGCCAATGAGCAGTTCTTC.

The table lists this clonotype with a few counts. This sequence joins TRBV7-2 and TRBJ2-7, with a weak D call TRBD1 (8 bases). Trimming stripped 2 bases from V and 3 bases from J, with 14 bases between. The CDR3 has 15 amino acids. Germline CDR1 is SGHTA and CDR2 is FQGNSA. For the CDR3, the DNA is TGTGCCAGCAGCTTATACAGGGGGGGCTTCTACGAGCAGTACTTC. Its protein product is CASSLYRGGFYEQYF.

The chain uses TRBV2 and TRBJ2-5; D is unresolved. The CDR3 runs to 10 residues. V dropped 6 bases and J dropped 4 bases, with 3 bases sitting between them. CDR1 and CDR2 (germline): SNHLY, FYNNEI. CDR3: CASRRETQYF. CDR3 nucleotides: TGTGCCAGCAGACGAGAGACCCAGTACTTC.

This clonotype was observed a few times. The CDR3 region has the DNA TGTGCCAGCAGCTTTTCGGACAGGGCGAGAGGCGAGACCCAGTACTTC. Amino acid sequence: CASSFSDRARGETQYF. The rearrangement uses TRBV21-1 and TRBJ2-5; the table calls TRBD1, which could not be checked here. TRBV21-1 is a known pseudogene. This CDR3 contains 16 residues.

V and J are TRBV7-9 and TRBJ2-1; possibly TRBD2 for D (6 bases). This CDR3 is 18 amino acids long. Trimming stripped 1 base from V and 3 bases from J, with 19 bases between. The V gene's germline CDR1 is SEHNR and CDR2 FQNEAQ (reference sequence). CDR3 region: CASSLVRQAGPLYNEQFF. DNA for the CDR3: TGTGCCAGCAGCTTAGTTAGGCAGGCGGGGCCCCTCTACAATGAGCAGTTCTTC.

The V gene is TRBV15, the J gene TRBJ2-5; 9 positions agree with TRBD2. Germline V lookup: CDR1 LNHNV, CDR2 YYDKDF (reference sequence). V shed 3 bases, J shed 4 bases, and the junction held 0 bases outside the gene matches. The CDR3 runs 13 residues. The CDR3, as DNA: TGTGCCACCAGCAGGGGACTAGCAGAGACCCAGTACTTC. Translation gives CATSRGLAETQYF. Full variable domain (remainder filled in from reference TRBV15 and TRBJ2-5): DAMVIQNPRYQVTQFGKPVTLSCSQTLNHNVMYWYQQKSSQAPKLLFHYYDKDFNNEADTPDNFQSRRPNTSFCFLDIRSPGLGDTAMYLCATSRGLAETQYFGPGTRLLVL.

The rearrangement uses TRBV15 and TRBJ2-3; D remains ambiguous. The CDR3 is 12 residues long. The germline V gene has CDR1 LNHNV and CDR2 YYDKDF (reference sequence). Trimming took 0 bases from V and 6 from J, leaving 4 bases between them. The CDR3 sequence is CATSREWDTQYF. In DNA form, the CDR3 reads TGTGCCACCAGCAGAGAATGGGATACGCAGTATTTT.

This clonotype was seen a handful of times. This chain joins TRBV20-1 and TRBJ2-5; 8 nucleotides agree with TRBD1. CDR1 is DFQATT and CDR2 is SNEGSKA in the germline V gene (reference sequence). This CDR3 is 13 amino acids long. The trim removed 6 bases at V and 2 bases at J, leaving 5 bases unmatched. Here the CDR3 DNA reads TGCAGTGCGTCGGGACAGGTTCAAGAGACCCAGTACTTC. This sequence encodes CSASGQVQETQYF.

This clonotype has only a few counts. The genes are TRBV4-1 and TRBJ1-5; D is undetermined. The V end was cut by 2 bases, the J end by 0 bases, with 11 bases between. Looked up from germline, CDR1 is MGHRA and CDR2 is YSYEKL. The CDR3 length is 16 residues. CDR3 bases: TGCGCCAGCAGCCAACGGACGGGATCTAGCAATCAGCCCCAGCATTTT. Its protein product is CASSQRTGSSNQPQHF.

The rearrangement joins TRBV27 to TRBJ2-3; 10 bases are shared with TRBD2. Trimming removed 8 bases from V and 0 bases from J; junction bases left unmatched: 5. CDR3 length equals 15 residues. The V gene's germline CDR1 is MNHEY and CDR2 SMNVEV (reference sequence). The CDR3 is CASAAGGLSTDTQYF. The CDR3 DNA follows: TGTGCCAGCGCAGCGGGAGGGCTTAGCACAGATACGCAGTATTTT.

The chain links TRBV19 to TRBJ2-3; 7 bases are a match to TRBD2. There are 14 residues in the CDR3. V dropped 6 bases and J dropped 5; count of bases not matched to a gene: 8. Germline V CDR1 and CDR2: LNHDA, SQIVND (reference sequence). The CDR3 spells CASSVSGRQDTQYF. The CDR3, as DNA: TGTGCCAGTAGCGTCTCCGGGAGGCAAGATACGCAGTATTTT.

V is TRBV28 and J is TRBJ2-7; TRBD2 might be the D (5 bases). CDR1 is MDHEN, CDR2 SYDVKM, per germline. CDR3 size: 17 residues. V lost 9 bases and J lost 1, with 25 bases in between. CDR3 in DNA: TGTGCCAGTACCCGAGGAGGCTCCCGGTTTGGGTCCTACGAGCAGTACTTC. Translation: CASTRGGSRFGSYEQYF.